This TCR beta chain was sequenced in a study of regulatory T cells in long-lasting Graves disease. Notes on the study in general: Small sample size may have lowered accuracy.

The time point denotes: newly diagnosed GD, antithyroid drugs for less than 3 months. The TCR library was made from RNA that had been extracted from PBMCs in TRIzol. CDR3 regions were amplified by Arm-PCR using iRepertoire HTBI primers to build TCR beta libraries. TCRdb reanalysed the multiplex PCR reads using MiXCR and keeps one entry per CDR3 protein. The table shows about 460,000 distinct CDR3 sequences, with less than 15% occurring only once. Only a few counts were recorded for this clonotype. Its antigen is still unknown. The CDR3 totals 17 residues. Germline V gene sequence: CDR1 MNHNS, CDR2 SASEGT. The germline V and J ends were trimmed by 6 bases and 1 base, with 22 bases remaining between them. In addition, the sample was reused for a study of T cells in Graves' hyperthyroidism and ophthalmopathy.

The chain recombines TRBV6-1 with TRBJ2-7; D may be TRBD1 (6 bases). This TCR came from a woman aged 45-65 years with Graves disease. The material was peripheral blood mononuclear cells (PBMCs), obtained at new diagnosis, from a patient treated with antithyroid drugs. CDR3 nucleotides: TGTGCCAGCAGGAGAAGGCAGGGGCCATCTGTTTCCTACGAGCAGTACTTC. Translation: CASRRRQGPSVSYEQYF.